The 32 T cell receptor beta chains below all came from one sample that was sequenced in a study of radiotherapy plus CTLA-4 blockade in lung cancer. This table comes from immunoSEQ multiplex PCR, and its TCRdb copy is limited to in-frame clones, with some not included. The table includes about 110,000 clones, about four fifths detected once. The sample here was peripheral blood, taken from a patient treated with radiotherapy plus ipilimumab. The receptors originated from a human donor with non-small cell lung cancer that progressed on radiotherapy plus ipilimumab. Some clones in this sample may be carry-over from other donors' samples.

This clone was seen a single time. This sequence joins TRBV7-9 and TRBJ1-1, with no clear D. The V gene lost 7 bases and the J gene lost 1 base, with 13 bases spanning the gap. Germline V CDR1 and CDR2: SEHNR, FQNEAQ (reference sequence). The CDR3 runs 14 residues. The CDR3 DNA reads TGTGCCAGCAACCAAAATAGACAGAACACTGAAGCTTTCTTT. Protein sequence: CASNQNRQNTEAFF. The variable domain in full, completed from reference TRBV7-9 and TRBJ1-1, reads DTGVSQNPRHKITKRGQNVTFRCDPISEHNRLYWYRQTLGQGPEFLTYFQNEAQLEKSRLLSDRFSAERPKGSFSTLEIQRTEQGDSAMYLCASNQNRQNTEAFFGQGTRLTVV.

This chain joins TRBV10-3 and TRBJ2-7; 8 bases align to TRBD1. The CDR3 is 15 residues long. With 5 bases clipped from V and 6 bases from J, the junction kept 12 bases outside the gene matches. Germline V gene sequence: CDR1 ENHRY, CDR2 SYGVKD. This CDR3 reads CAISKPGQEGTEQYF. The CDR3 coding sequence is TGTGCCATCAGTAAACCGGGACAGGAGGGCACCGAGCAGTACTTC.

This rearrangement joins TRBV30 to TRBJ2-3; D gene unclear. Germline V gene data show CDR1 as GTSNPN and CDR2 as SVGIG (reference sequence). Trimming pared 3 bases from V and 3 bases from J, leaving 4 bases between. This CDR3 contains 11 residues. The CDR3, as DNA: TGTGCCTGGAGGACGACAGATACGCAGTATTTT. Amino acid sequence: CAWRTTDTQYF.

The chain carries TRBV9 and TRBJ2-7; D is possibly TRBD1 (6 bases). Per germline, CDR1 SGDLS and CDR2 YYNGEE. Deletions cut 2 bases from V and 0 bases from J, with 15 bases between. The CDR3 has 16 residues. The CDR3 DNA reads TGTGCCAGCAGCGTTCGGGACACGGCTTACTCCTACGAGCAGTACTTC. Amino acid sequence: CASSVRDTAYSYEQYF. Supplemented by reference TRBV9 and TRBJ2-7, the full variable domain reads DSGVTQTPKHLITATGQRVTLRCSPRSGDLSVYWYQQSLDQGLQFLIQYYNGEERAKGNILERFSAQQFPDLHSELNLSSLELGDSALYFCASSVRDTAYSYEQYFGPGTRLTVT.

This chain connects TRBV5-1 to TRBJ1-6; TRBD1 aligns across 7 bases. The germline CDR1 and CDR2 sequences are SGHRS and YFSETQ. This CDR3 is built from 14 residues. With 5 bases clipped from V and 7 bases from J, the junction kept 6 bases outside the gene matches. DNA of the CDR3: TGCGCCAGCAGTCGATCAGGGGGAAATTCACCCCTCCACTTT. Translating it yields CASSRSGGNSPLHF.

This chain uses TRBV11-2 with TRBJ1-1; D call uncertain. Per germline, CDR1 SGHAT and CDR2 FQNNGV. This CDR3 spans 13 amino acids. V was trimmed by 1 base and J by 5 bases, leaving 8 bases between them. CDR3 DNA sequence: TGTGCCAGCAGCTTAGGGGCTTGGACTGAAGCTTTCTTT. It encodes CASSLGAWTEAFF.

In this sample, this clone turned up once. The chain couples TRBV5-5 to TRBJ1-5, with D possibly being TRBD1 (6 bases). V shed 4 bases and J shed 5 bases, with 10 bases lying between them. The germline V gene has CDR1 SGHKS and CDR2 YYEKEE (reference sequence). This CDR3 contains 13 residues. CDR3 nucleotide sequence: TGTGCCAGCAGCACCTACAGGGATCAGCCCCAGCATTTT. This sequence encodes CASSTYRDQPQHF.

The V and J genes are TRBV7-2 and TRBJ2-7, with TRBD1 matching over 8 bases. From germline, CDR1 is SGHTA and CDR2 FQGNSA. J lost 2 bases, V lost 1 base, and 4 bases had no gene match. This CDR3 spans 15 amino acids. The CDR3 spells CASSLGTGGAYEQYF. CDR3 in DNA: TGTGCCAGCAGCTTAGGAACAGGGGGAGCCTACGAGCAGTACTTC.

This CDR3 reads CASSVGAGIGYTF. For the CDR3, the DNA is TGTGCCAGCAGCGTAGGGGCCGGGATTGGCTACACCTTC. This chain links TRBV9 with TRBJ1-2; D not certain. Germline CDR1 and CDR2: SGDLS and YYNGEE. The CDR3 runs to 13 residues. With 0 bases removed from V and 7 bases from J, the gap between germline ends came to 10 bases.

The chain recombines TRBV11-2 with TRBJ1-6, with D unclear. The CDR3 covers 15 residues. In germline, CDR1 is SGHAT, CDR2 FQNNGV. V lost 3 bases and J 2 bases, leaving 8 bases between the germline ends. CDR3 loop: CASSFRRAYNSPLHF. The CDR3 region has the DNA TGTGCCAGCAGCTTCCGACGGGCCTATAATTCACCCCTCCACTTT.

This clone was seen ten or more times. The chain carries TRBV5-6 and TRBJ1-5, with D possibly matching TRBD1 (6 bases). CDR3 length: 15 amino acids. The V and J ends lost 2 bases and 7 bases respectively, with 16 bases between them. Germline lookup yields CDR1 SGHDT and CDR2 YYEEEE. For the CDR3, the DNA is TGTGCCAGCAGCTTTATGGGGGGCGGGGGGCAGCCCCAGCATTTT. Translating it yields CASSFMGGGGQPQHF.

The chain links TRBV6-1 to TRBJ1-4; possibly TRBD1 for D (6 bases). This CDR3 has 17 residues. The V gene lost 3 bases and the J gene lost 4 bases, with 18 bases spanning the gap. Looked up from germline, CDR1 is MNHNS and CDR2 is SASEGT. For the CDR3, the DNA is TGTGCCAGCAGTGAGGGCAGGGGCGTTGAATTTAATGAAAAACTGTTTTTT. As protein: CASSEGRGVEFNEKLFF.

V and J are TRBV28 and TRBJ2-7; either TRBD1 or TRBD2 may fit D (5 bases each). Germline V gives CDR1 MDHEN, CDR2 SYDVKM. The CDR3 sequence is 14 residues long. Trimming stripped 6 bases from V and 1 base from J, with 13 bases between. This CDR3 is CASSPLGESYEQYF. The CDR3 bases are TGTGCCAGCAGCCCCTTGGGGGAATCCTACGAGCAGTACTTC.

This clone appeared once. The CDR3 protein is CASSPIFRDRDNQPQHF. For the CDR3, the DNA is TGCGCCAGCAGCCCCATATTCCGGGACAGGGACAATCAGCCCCAGCATTTT. The rearrangement uses TRBV4-1 and TRBJ1-5; 9 bases align to TRBD1. V was clipped by 4 bases and J by 3 bases; unmatched bases: 10. This CDR3 is 17 amino acids long. Germline V gene data show CDR1 as MGHRA and CDR2 as YSYEKL.

This chain connects TRBV25-1 to TRBJ1-6, with TRBD1 identical over 8 bases. The germline V gene encodes CDR1 MGHDK and CDR2 SYGVNS. The CDR3 is 14 residues long. Germline trimming cut 8 bases from V and 6 bases from J; bases unmatched to any gene: 6. The CDR3 sequence is CASGPGQVNSPLHF. CDR3 in DNA: TGTGCCAGCGGACCGGGACAGGTTAATTCACCCCTCCACTTT. The full variable domain, rest sourced from reference TRBV25-1 and TRBJ1-6, is EADIYQTPRYLVIGTGKKITLECSQTMGHDKMYWYQQDPGMELHLIHYSYGVNSTEKGDLSSESTVSRIRTEHFPLTLESARPSHTSQYLCASGPGQVNSPLHFGNGTRLTVT.

The V and J genes are TRBV7-9 and TRBJ1-2; no clear D gene. Germline V gives CDR1 SEHNR, CDR2 FQNEAQ (reference sequence). This CDR3 comprises 15 residues. V was clipped by 0 bases and J by 0 bases, with 8 bases between them. The CDR3 coding sequence is TGTGCCAGCAGCTTAGCGGTACGGGCTAACTATGGCTACACCTTC. Its translation: CASSLAVRANYGYTF.

This chain connects TRBV2 to TRBJ2-5; 11 bases agree with TRBD2. Germline CDR1 reads SNHLY; CDR2 reads FYNNEI. The junction had 1 base not matched to a gene; V was cut back by 0 bases and J by 1 base. The CDR3 contains 16 residues. The CDR3 protein is CASSEALAGGQETQYF. The CDR3 coding sequence is TGTGCCAGCAGTGAAGCGCTAGCGGGGGGCCAAGAGACCCAGTACTTC.

The chain uses TRBV28 and TRBJ2-1; a possible D gene is TRBD1 (6 bases). Germline V gene lookup returns CDR1 MDHEN and CDR2 SYDVKM. Trimming took 6 bases from V and 7 from J, leaving 10 bases between them. This CDR3 has 12 amino acids. CDR3 sequence reads: CASSNRVNEQFF. For the CDR3, the DNA is TGTGCCAGCAGCAACAGGGTTAATGAGCAGTTCTTC. Full variable domain (remainder filled in from reference TRBV28 and TRBJ2-1): DVKVTQSSRYLVKRTGEKVFLECVQDMDHENMFWYRQDPGLGLRLIYFSYDVKMKEKGDIPEGYSVSREKKERFSLILESASTNQTSMYLCASSNRVNEQFFGPGTRLTVL.

The chain is built from TRBV10-3 and TRBJ1-6; 8 bases are a match to TRBD1. The germline gives CDR1 ENHRY, CDR2 SYGVKD. V lost 6 bases and J lost 13; bases outside the gene matches: 14. The CDR3 runs to 15 residues. The CDR3 bases are TGTGCCATCAGGGGACAGGTTTCGTGGACGTCTCCCCTCCACTTT. This translates into CAIRGQVSWTSPLHF.

V is TRBV19 and J is TRBJ2-1; unclear D gene. The CDR3 contains 16 residues. Germline CDR1 reads LNHDA; CDR2 reads SQIVND (reference sequence). The V gene lost 6 bases and the J gene lost 0 bases, with 15 bases spanning the gap. The CDR3: CASRRSSASSYNEQFF. The CDR3 DNA sequence: TGTGCCAGTAGAAGGTCGTCAGCTAGCTCCTACAATGAGCAGTTCTTC. Filled out from reference TRBV19 and TRBJ2-1, the complete variable domain reads DGGITQSPKYLFRKEGQNVTLSCEQNLNHDAMYWYRQDPGQGLRLIYYSQIVNDFQKGDIAEGYSVSREKKESFPLTVTSAQKNPTAFYLCASRRSSASSYNEQFFGPGTRLTVL.

This sequence joins TRBV7-9 and TRBJ1-2; D is possibly TRBD1 (5 bases). Trimming pared 5 bases from V and 6 bases from J, leaving 13 bases between. Germline lookup yields CDR1 SEHNR and CDR2 FQNEAQ (reference sequence). This CDR3 has 13 amino acids. The CDR3 here is CASSPWGGDGYTF. The CDR3 coding sequence is TGTGCCAGCAGCCCTTGGGGGGGGGATGGCTACACCTTC.

The chain is built from TRBV15 and TRBJ2-2; 7 bases are shared with TRBD2. CDR1 LNHNV and CDR2 YYDKDF come from the germline V gene (reference sequence). Losses at the gene ends were 2 bases for V and 0 bases for J; bases not matched to a gene: 3. This CDR3 is built from 16 residues. CDR3 sequence reads: CATSRQAGSNTGELFF. In DNA, the CDR3 is TGTGCCACCAGCAGACAAGCGGGGTCGAACACCGGGGAGCTGTTTTTT.

The chain combines TRBV7-8 with TRBJ1-5, with a tentative D call TRBD1 (6 bases). Germline CDR1 is SGHVS and CDR2 is FQNEAQ. This CDR3 has 15 amino acids. Trimming stripped 5 bases from V and 6 bases from J, with 17 bases between. Here the CDR3 reads CASSATPGVGQPQHF. In DNA, the CDR3 is TGTGCCAGCAGCGCGACCCCAGGGGTCGGTCAGCCCCAGCATTTT.

The rearrangement links TRBV7-2 to TRBJ1-2; D is ambiguous. Per the germline V gene, CDR1 is SGHTA and CDR2 is FQGNSA. V shed 5 bases and J shed 0 bases, with 13 bases lying between them. This CDR3 comprises 15 residues. The CDR3 sequence: CASSHNLVSNYGYTF. Here the CDR3 DNA reads TGTGCCAGCAGCCACAATTTGGTTTCTAACTATGGCTACACCTTC.

This chain joins TRBV5-4 and TRBJ2-3, with D perhaps being TRBD1 or TRBD2 (5 bases each). CDR1 is SGHNT, CDR2 YYREEE, per germline (reference sequence). The CDR3 loop spans 14 amino acids. The V gene lost 2 bases and the J gene lost 0 bases, with 7 bases spanning the gap. In nucleotides, the CDR3 is TGTGCCAGCAGCTTCGGGGCAAGCACAGATACGCAGTATTTT. Translating it yields CASSFGASTDTQYF.

This clone was seen a single time. V gene TRBV6-1 combines with J gene TRBJ1-5; TRBD1 aligns across 8 bases. The CDR3 loop spans 13 amino acids. Germline V gives CDR1 MNHNS, CDR2 SASEGT. Trimming removed 5 bases from V and 8 bases from J; junction bases left unmatched: 5. The CDR3 nucleotides are TGTGCCAGCAGTCGGGCAGGGGGCGAGCCCCAGCATTTT. The encoded protein is CASSRAGGEPQHF.

The chain combines TRBV30 with TRBJ2-5; TRBD2 might be the D (6 bases). This CDR3 has 13 residues. Germline loops: CDR1 GTSNPN, CDR2 SVGIG (reference sequence). V was shortened by 3 bases and J by 3 bases, with 11 bases between the two germline ends. The CDR3: CAWRWAGKETQYF. CDR3 coding DNA: TGTGCCTGGAGGTGGGCGGGAAAAGAGACCCAGTACTTC.

The chain recombines TRBV5-4 with TRBJ2-1, with 8 bases that match TRBD2. The length of the CDR3 is 16 residues. The germline V gene has CDR1 SGHNT and CDR2 YYREEE (reference sequence). With V trimmed by 4 bases and J by 0 bases, 6 bases remained unmatched. Written as DNA, the CDR3 is TGTGCCAGCAGCCCTCACGGGACTAGCTCCTACAATGAGCAGTTCTTC. It yields the protein CASSPHGTSSYNEQFF.

This clone turned up a few times. The CDR3 DNA is TGTGCCTCCAATCTCCGGCACCGTAATGAAAAACTGTTTTTT. The encoded protein is CASNLRHRNEKLFF. The chain links TRBV19 to TRBJ1-4; D is undetermined. Germline V gene sequence: CDR1 LNHDA, CDR2 SQIVND (reference sequence). The CDR3 covers 14 residues. Deletions cut 11 bases from V and 4 bases from J, with 17 bases between.

The rearrangement uses TRBV10-3 and TRBJ1-1; D is undetermined. V was pared by 7 bases and J by 4 bases, with 13 bases between. Looked up from germline, CDR1 is ENHRY and CDR2 is SYGVKD. There are 13 residues in the CDR3. CDR3 residues: CAINRGLGTEAFF. The CDR3 DNA sequence: TGTGCCATCAATCGAGGGTTGGGCACTGAAGCTTTCTTT.

This rearrangement joins TRBV29-1 to TRBJ1-1; D uncertain. This CDR3 is built from 11 residues. CDR1 is SQVTM, CDR2 ANQGSEA, per germline. V was clipped by 6 bases and J by 6 bases, with 11 bases between them. The CDR3 protein is CSVYGVPEAFF. The CDR3 nucleotides are TGCAGCGTATATGGGGTGCCTGAAGCTTTCTTT.

The CDR3 loop reads CASSQEGAGFYEQYF. DNA of the CDR3: TGCGCCAGCAGCCAAGAGGGAGCCGGGTTCTACGAGCAGTACTTC. The chain couples TRBV4-3 to TRBJ2-7; D is possibly TRBD2 (5 bases). The V end lost 0 bases, the J end lost 3 bases, and 12 bases lay between the germline ends. Germline-derived CDR1 and CDR2 are LGHNA and YSLEER. CDR3 size: 15 residues.